The sequence of this TCR beta chain was determined in a study of somatic mutations in cytotoxic T cells in rheumatoid arthritis. Repertoires were generated with immunoSEQ multiplex PCR, while TCRdb's copy carries only in-frame clones and drops some. This table has under 13,000 clones, 70% to 85% appearing once. V shed 0 bases and J shed 3 bases, with 15 bases lying between them. The CDR3 runs 16 residues. Germline V gives CDR1 LGHNA, CDR2 YSLEER. The chain links TRBV4-3 to TRBJ2-7, with D perhaps matching TRBD2 (6 bases). The sequenced sample consisted of CD8+ T cells sorted from blood. The sequence was collected from an adult with rheumatoid arthritis. For the CDR3, the DNA is TGCGCCAGCAGCCAAGAACCGGAAGGGACTCTCTACGAGCAGTACTTC. Amino acids: CASSQEPEGTLYEQYF.